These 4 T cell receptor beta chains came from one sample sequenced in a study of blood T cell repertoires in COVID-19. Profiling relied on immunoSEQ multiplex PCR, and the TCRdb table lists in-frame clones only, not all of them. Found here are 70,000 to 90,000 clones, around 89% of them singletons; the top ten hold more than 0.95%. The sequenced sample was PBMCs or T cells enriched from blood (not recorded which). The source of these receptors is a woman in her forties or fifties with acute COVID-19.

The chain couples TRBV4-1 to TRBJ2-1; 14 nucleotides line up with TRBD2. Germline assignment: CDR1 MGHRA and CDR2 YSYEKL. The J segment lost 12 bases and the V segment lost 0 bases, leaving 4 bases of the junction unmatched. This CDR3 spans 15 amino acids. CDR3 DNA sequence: TGCGCCAGCAGCCAAGATTCGACTAGCGGGAGGGCGCAGTTCTTC. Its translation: CASSQDSTSGRAQFF.

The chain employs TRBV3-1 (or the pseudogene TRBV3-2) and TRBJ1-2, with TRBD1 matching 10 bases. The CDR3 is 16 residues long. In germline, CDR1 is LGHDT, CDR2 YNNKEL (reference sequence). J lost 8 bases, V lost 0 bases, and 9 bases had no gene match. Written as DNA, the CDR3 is TGTGCCAGCAGCCAAGATCTGTCGTGGGACAGGGGCGGCTACACCTTC. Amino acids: CASSQDLSWDRGGYTF.

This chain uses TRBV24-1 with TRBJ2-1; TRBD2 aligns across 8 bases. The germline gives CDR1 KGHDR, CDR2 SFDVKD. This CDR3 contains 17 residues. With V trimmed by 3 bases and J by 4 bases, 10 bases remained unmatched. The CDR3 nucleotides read TGTGCCACCAGTGATCGATCCGGGACTAGTGGTTACAATGAGCAGTTCTTC. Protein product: CATSDRSGTSGYNEQFF.

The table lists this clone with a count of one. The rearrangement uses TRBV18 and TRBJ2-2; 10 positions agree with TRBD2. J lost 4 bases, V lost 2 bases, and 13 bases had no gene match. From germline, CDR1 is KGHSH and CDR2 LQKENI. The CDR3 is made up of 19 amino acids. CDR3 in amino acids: CASSPTPLAGVGATGELFF. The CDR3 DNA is TGTGCCAGCTCACCAACCCCCCTAGCGGGAGTAGGTGCCACCGGGGAGCTGTTTTTT.